One and the same sample provided the 2 T cell receptor beta chains below, sequenced in a study of immune characterization of retroperitoneal liposarcoma. Each CDR3 protein gets one entry after TCRdb re-called the PCR reads with MiXCR. The sample yields roughly 8,000 distinct CDR3 sequences, more than 25% seen once. Input material: blood. These receptors all come from a male donor with retroperitoneal liposarcoma.

This clonotype is medium-sized. This chain uses TRBV10-1 with TRBJ1-4, with 8 bases aligning to TRBD1. V lost 10 bases and J lost 7; bases outside the gene matches: 20. CDR1 is WNHNN, CDR2 SYGVQD, per germline (reference sequence). The CDR3 covers 17 residues. The CDR3 is CATKGWAGGSRSEKLFF. The CDR3 nucleotides are TGCGCCACCAAGGGTTGGGCAGGGGGCAGTCGAAGTGAAAAACTGTTTTTT.

The J gene is TRBJ1-2, the V gene TRBV6-5; D call uncertain. The V gene lost 0 bases and the J gene lost 8 bases, with 10 bases spanning the gap. CDR1 is MNHEY, CDR2 SVGAGI, per germline. The CDR3 has 13 amino acids. The CDR3 bases are TGTGCCAGCAGTTACTCCCGGCTTCTGGGCTACACCTTC. It yields the protein CASSYSRLLGYTF.